This T cell receptor (beta chain) was sequenced during a study of T cell responses to AZD1222 COVID-19 vaccine. This clone turned up a few times. The table came from immunoSEQ multiplex PCR; TCRdb's copy has only in-frame clones and leaves some out. The sample yields 40,000 to 55,000 clones, less than 95% seen once. The sample was peripheral blood, taken 28 days after the second AZD1222 dose. The sequence derives from an adult who received the AZD1222 COVID-19 vaccine.

This CDR3 reads CASTSPSVAGGYTGELFF. In DNA, the CDR3 is TGTGCCAGCACCTCTCCTTCCGTGGCGGGGGGATACACCGGGGAGCTGTTTTTT. The genes are TRBV7-8 and TRBJ2-2, with 8 bases matching TRBD2. Looked up from germline, CDR1 is SGHVS and CDR2 is FQNEAQ. This CDR3 is built from 18 residues. V was clipped by 7 bases and J by 3 bases; unmatched bases: 16.